One sample yielded the 15 T cell receptor beta chains listed below, sequenced in a study of blood T cell repertoires in COVID-19. Repertoires were generated with immunoSEQ multiplex PCR, while TCRdb's copy carries only in-frame clones and drops some. This repertoire shows 130,000 to 150,000 clones, around 83% found once; its top ten account for under 9.5%. Input material: PBMCs or T cells enriched from blood (not recorded which). Receptor source: a man aged 50 to 59 who had recovered from COVID-19.

This chain links TRBV6-5 with TRBJ1-1; 8 bases are a match to TRBD1. V was pared by 6 bases and J by 3 bases, with 3 bases of the junction left unmatched. CDR1 and CDR2 from the germline V gene are MNHEY and SVGAGI. CDR3 size: 13 residues. The CDR3 is CASRQGVYTEAFF. CDR3 bases: TGTGCCAGCAGACAGGGGGTTTACACTGAAGCTTTCTTT.

This clone was seen at least ten times. This chain joins TRBV5-4 and TRBJ1-2; 9 bases line up with TRBD1. The V gene end was trimmed by 3 bases and the J gene end by 3 bases; junction bases not matched to a gene: 0. The CDR3 has 13 amino acids. Germline CDR1 reads SGHNT; CDR2 reads YYREEE (reference sequence). CDR3 coding DNA: TGTGCCAGCAGCTGGACAGGGGACTATGGCTACACCTTC. This encodes CASSWTGDYGYTF. The full variable domain, in which reference TRBV5-4 and TRBJ1-2 provide the parts outside the CDR3, is ETGVTQSPTHLIKTRGQQVTLRCSSQSGHNTVSWYQQALGQGPQFIFQYYREEENGRGNFPPRFSGLQFPNYSSELNVNALELDDSALYLCASSWTGDYGYTFGSGTRLTVV.

CDR3 loop: CASSQAPDRNNEQFF. The CDR3 nucleotides read TGCGCCAGCAGCCAGGCCCCAGACAGAAACAATGAGCAGTTCTTC. The chain uses TRBV4-3 and TRBJ2-1; a possible D gene is TRBD1 (5 bases). Trimming cost V 3 bases and J 5 bases, with 14 bases left between them. The CDR3 length is 15 residues. The germline CDR1 and CDR2 sequences are LGHNA and YSLEER.

V usage is TRBV5-1 and J usage is TRBJ2-6, with D unresolved. With 0 bases removed from V and 4 bases from J, the gap between germline ends came to 8 bases. CDR1 is SGHRS, CDR2 YFSETQ, per germline. CDR3 length equals 15 residues. This CDR3 is CASSLDVSGANVLTF. The CDR3 DNA reads as TGCGCCAGCAGCTTGGATGTATCCGGGGCCAACGTCCTGACTTTC. Complete variable domain (other parts from reference TRBV5-1 and TRBJ2-6): KAGVTQTPRYLIKTRGQQVTLSCSPISGHRSVSWYQQTPGQGLQFLFEYFSETQRNKGNFPGRFSGRQFSNSRSEMNVSTLELGDSALYLCASSLDVSGANVLTFGAGSRLTVL.

This chain connects TRBV12-3 or TRBV12-4 to TRBJ1-2; no definite D call. The CDR3 covers 13 residues. Trimming removed 0 bases at V and 8 bases at J, with 10 bases between. DNA for the CDR3: TGTGCCAGCAGTTTAGCGCTGGCGGGGGGCTACACCTTC. This codes for CASSLALAGGYTF.

This clone came up a few times. The CDR3 protein is CASSEKTFRQGPSSYNEQFF. The CDR3 DNA follows: TGTGCCAGCAGTGAAAAGACCTTCCGACAGGGCCCGAGCTCCTACAATGAGCAGTTCTTC. The chain uses TRBV6-1 and TRBJ2-1; TRBD1 matches 7 bases. Germline loops: CDR1 MNHNS, CDR2 SASEGT. The trim removed 2 bases at V and 0 bases at J, leaving 16 bases unmatched. This CDR3 region has 20 residues.

The chain recombines TRBV7-3 with TRBJ2-3, with 8 nucleotides matching TRBD1. This CDR3 has 15 residues. Germline CDR1 and CDR2: SGHTA and FQGTGA. Trimming at V came to 6 bases and at J to 1 base, leaving 6 bases not matched to a gene. CDR3: CASSRTGQRTDTQYF. CDR3 sequence (DNA): TGTGCCAGCAGTCGGACAGGGCAACGCACAGATACGCAGTATTTT. Using reference TRBV7-3 and TRBJ2-3 for the parts outside the CDR3, the full variable domain is GAGVSQTPSNKVTEKGKYVELRCDPISGHTALYWYRQSLGQGPEFLIYFQGTGAADDSGLPNDRFFAVRPEGSVSTLKIQRTERGDSAVYLCASSRTGQRTDTQYFGPGTRLTVL.

The CDR3 loop reads CASSSLALAGGYNEQFF. CDR3 sequence (DNA): TGTGCCAGCAGCTCCCTGGCGCTAGCGGGGGGATACAATGAGCAGTTCTTC. The chain employs TRBV13 and TRBJ2-1; TRBD2 matches at 11 bases. Germline V CDR1 and CDR2: PRHDT, FYEKMQ (reference sequence). The J segment lost 4 bases and the V segment lost 4 bases, leaving 9 bases of the junction unmatched. The CDR3 covers 17 residues.

The J gene is TRBJ2-1, the V gene TRBV9; TRBD1 might be the D (5 bases). V was shortened by 0 bases and J by 4 bases, with 11 bases between the two germline ends. The germline CDR1 and CDR2 sequences are SGDLS and YYNGEE. This CDR3 is built from 15 residues. This CDR3 is CASSVAQDIYNEQFF. The CDR3 bases are TGTGCCAGCAGCGTAGCCCAGGACATTTACAATGAGCAGTTCTTC.

The table lists this clone with a count of one. V and J are TRBV4-3 and TRBJ2-4; 7 bases line up with TRBD2. CDR3 size: 14 residues. Germline trimming cut 1 base from V and 3 bases from J; bases unmatched to any gene: 0. CDR1 is LGHNA and CDR2 is YSLEER in the germline V gene. CDR3 loop: CASSQAGGKNIQYF. CDR3 nucleotide sequence: TGCGCCAGCAGCCAAGCGGGGGGCAAAAACATTCAGTACTTC.

CDR3 sequence reads: CASRPQGRSNTEAFF. The CDR3 DNA is TGTGCCAGCCGTCCCCAGGGCCGATCGAACACTGAAGCTTTCTTT. The rearrangement uses TRBV27 and TRBJ1-1; the D gene is possibly TRBD1 (5 bases). The CDR3 has 15 amino acids. With 8 bases removed from V and 1 base from J, the gap between germline ends came to 17 bases. The germline V gene has CDR1 MNHEY and CDR2 SMNVEV (reference sequence).

This chain uses TRBV5-1 with TRBJ2-3; TRBD2 agrees at 11 bases. The CDR3 sequence is 18 residues long. V lost 3 bases, J lost 2 bases, and 11 bases stayed unmatched. Germline CDR1 SGHRS, CDR2 YFSETQ. CDR3 nucleotide sequence: TGCGCCAGCAGCTGGGACAGACTAGCGGGGCCCTACACAGATACGCAGTATTTT. Its translation is CASSWDRLAGPYTDTQYF.

The chain uses TRBV6-2 or TRBV6-3 and TRBJ1-5; TRBD1 agrees at 11 bases. With V trimmed by 5 bases and J by 6 bases, 12 bases remained unmatched. This CDR3 comprises 17 residues. Germline-derived CDR1 and CDR2 are MNHEY and SVGEGT. The CDR3 DNA reads TGTGCCAGCAGTCCCCCAGGACAGGGGGCCAGGAGTCAGCCCCAGCATTTT. This encodes CASSPPGQGARSQPQHF.

The chain combines TRBV4-1 with TRBJ2-1; TRBD1 agrees at 7 bases. CDR1 is MGHRA and CDR2 is YSYEKL in the germline V gene. The CDR3 consists of 16 residues. With V trimmed by 4 bases and J by 7 bases, 13 bases remained unmatched. CDR3 nucleotides: TGCGCCAGCAGCCCCGTACCTGGACAGGTTGTGAATGAGCAGTTCTTC. Amino acids: CASSPVPGQVVNEQFF.

This chain joins TRBV6-5 and TRBJ2-7; D remains ambiguous. The CDR3 spans 12 residues. V shed 6 bases and J shed 7 bases, with 13 bases lying between them. Per the germline V gene, CDR1 is MNHEY and CDR2 is SVGAGI. CDR3 sequence reads: CASSSSYGEQYF. CDR3 in DNA: TGTGCCAGCAGCTCCTCCTACGGGGAGCAGTACTTC.